This T cell receptor (beta chain) was retrieved from a study of early T cells in non-severe SARS-CoV-2 infection. In the study overall: Chains from this unsorted whole-blood bulk RNA could not be paired.

The protocol attached unique molecular identifiers to individual cDNA molecules. One entry per CDR3 protein, called by TCRdb with MiXCR from the 5' RACE reads. The repertoire holds approximately 68,000 distinct CDR3 sequences, with over 9% as singletons. Per germline, CDR1 SGHRS and CDR2 YFSETQ. The CDR3 has 15 residues. V was pared by 4 bases and J by 1 base, with 12 bases between. This clonotype was found a few times. The receptor was isolated from an adult who was a healthcare worker with PCR-confirmed SARS-CoV-2 infection or an uninfected control (not recorded which). The source was whole blood, collected at baseline. V and J are TRBV5-1 and TRBJ2-1, with a weak D call TRBD1 (5 bases). This chain's CDR3 is CASSPDKGSYNEQFF. CDR3 DNA sequence: TGCGCCAGCAGCCCCGATAAGGGGTCCTACAATGAGCAGTTCTTC.